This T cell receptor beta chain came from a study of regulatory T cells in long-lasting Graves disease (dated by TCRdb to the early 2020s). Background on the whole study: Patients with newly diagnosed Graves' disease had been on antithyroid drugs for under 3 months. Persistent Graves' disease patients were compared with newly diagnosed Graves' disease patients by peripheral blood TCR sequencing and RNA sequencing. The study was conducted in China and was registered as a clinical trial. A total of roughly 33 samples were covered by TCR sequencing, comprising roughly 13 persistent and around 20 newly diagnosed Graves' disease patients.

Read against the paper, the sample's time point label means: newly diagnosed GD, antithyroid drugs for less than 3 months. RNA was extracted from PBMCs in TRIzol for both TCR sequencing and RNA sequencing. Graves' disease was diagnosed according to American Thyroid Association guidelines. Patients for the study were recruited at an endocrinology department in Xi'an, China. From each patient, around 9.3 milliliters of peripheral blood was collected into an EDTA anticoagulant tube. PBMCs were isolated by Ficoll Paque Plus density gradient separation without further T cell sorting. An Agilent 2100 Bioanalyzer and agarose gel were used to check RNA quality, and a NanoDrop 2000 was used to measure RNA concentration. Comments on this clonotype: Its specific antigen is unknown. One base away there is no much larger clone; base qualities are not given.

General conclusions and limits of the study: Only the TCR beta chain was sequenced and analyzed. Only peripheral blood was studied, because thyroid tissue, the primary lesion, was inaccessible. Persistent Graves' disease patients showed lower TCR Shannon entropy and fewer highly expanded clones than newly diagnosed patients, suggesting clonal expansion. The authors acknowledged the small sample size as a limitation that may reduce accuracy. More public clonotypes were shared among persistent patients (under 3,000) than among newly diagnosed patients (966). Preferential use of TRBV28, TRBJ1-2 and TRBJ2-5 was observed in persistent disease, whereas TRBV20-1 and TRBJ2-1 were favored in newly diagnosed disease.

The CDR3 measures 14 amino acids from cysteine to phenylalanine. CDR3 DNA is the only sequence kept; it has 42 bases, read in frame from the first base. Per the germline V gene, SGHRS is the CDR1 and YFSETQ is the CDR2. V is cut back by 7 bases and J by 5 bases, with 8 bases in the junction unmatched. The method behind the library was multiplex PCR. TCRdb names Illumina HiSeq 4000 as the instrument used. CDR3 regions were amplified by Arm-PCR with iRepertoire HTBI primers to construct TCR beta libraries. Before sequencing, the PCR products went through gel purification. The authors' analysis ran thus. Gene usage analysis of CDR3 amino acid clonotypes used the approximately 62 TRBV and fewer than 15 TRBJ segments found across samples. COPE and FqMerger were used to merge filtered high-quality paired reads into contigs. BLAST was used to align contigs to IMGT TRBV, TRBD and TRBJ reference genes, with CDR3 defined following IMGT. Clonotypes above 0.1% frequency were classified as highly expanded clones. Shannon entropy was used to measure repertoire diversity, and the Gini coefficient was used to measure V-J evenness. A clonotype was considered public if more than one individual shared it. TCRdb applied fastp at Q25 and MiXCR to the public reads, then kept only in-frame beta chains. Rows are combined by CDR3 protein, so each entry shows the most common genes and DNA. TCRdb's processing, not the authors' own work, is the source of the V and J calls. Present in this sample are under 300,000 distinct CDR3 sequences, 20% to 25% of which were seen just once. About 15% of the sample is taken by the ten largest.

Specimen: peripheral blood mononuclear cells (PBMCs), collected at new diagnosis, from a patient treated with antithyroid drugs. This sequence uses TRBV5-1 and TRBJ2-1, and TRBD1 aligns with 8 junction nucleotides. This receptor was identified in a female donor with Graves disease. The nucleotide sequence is TGCGCCAGCCGTCTTGGGACAGGCCACAATGAGCAGTTCTTC. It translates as CASRLGTGHNEQFF.